The 20 T cell receptor beta chains listed next were all sequenced from one sample in a study of T-cell reconstitution after alpha-beta-depleted transplantation in children. The authors prepared the TCRbeta library with unique molecular identifiers. MiXCR, applied by TCRdb to the PCR reads, yields one record per CDR3 protein. This sample has approximately 490,000 distinct CDR3 sequences, with about 12% found just once. This specimen consisted of PBMCs from the stem cell graft donor, obtained from the stem cell graft. These receptors were taken from a human donor who donated a stem cell graft to a child with combined immunodeficiency.

Regarding this clonotype: Since a much larger clone is just one base distant, this may be a read error. A read error is likely, as this CDR3 ends without the conserved phenylalanine or tryptophan. The DNA for the CDR3 is TGCAGCGTTGATATATACGGGGGGGCCTACAATGAGCAGTTCTAC. Its protein product is CSVDIYGGAYNEQFY. The chain carries TRBV29-1 and TRBJ2-1; 8 nucleotides agree with TRBD2. This CDR3 has 15 amino acids. Trimming took 3 bases from V and 2 from J; bases not matched to a gene: 6. Looked up from germline, CDR1 is SQVTM and CDR2 is ANQGSEA.

V and J are TRBV7-2 and TRBJ2-2; D is unclear. Germline V gene lookup returns CDR1 SGHTA and CDR2 FQGNSA. The CDR3 sequence is 16 residues long. V gave up 3 bases and J gave up 2 bases, with 13 bases separating them. The CDR3, as DNA: TGTGCCAGCAGCTTTCGACTTGGAGATAACACCGGGGAGCTGTTTTTT. This sequence encodes CASSFRLGDNTGELFF.

This clonotype turned up a few times. The chain links TRBV28 to TRBJ2-3, with 8 bases fitting TRBD2. This CDR3 is built from 13 residues. The V gene's germline CDR1 is MDHEN and CDR2 SYDVKM. Trimming cost V 8 bases and J 5 bases; bases outside gene matches: 6. The CDR3 region is CASGRGGKDTQYF. The CDR3 DNA follows: TGTGCCAGCGGTCGGGGGGGCAAAGATACGCAGTATTTT.

The rearrangement joins TRBV12-3 or TRBV12-4 to TRBJ2-5, with 9 bases matching TRBD2. CDR3 length equals 15 residues. Trimming cost V 6 bases and J 4 bases; bases outside gene matches: 9. For the CDR3, the DNA is TGTGCCAGCAGCTCAAGCGGGAGGAGTCGAGAGACCCAGTACTTC. Amino acids: CASSSSGRSRETQYF.

The CDR3 sequence: CASSLTRTGSSNEKLFF. The CDR3 nucleotides read TGTGCCAGCAGTTTGACCCGGACAGGGTCTTCGAATGAAAAACTGTTTTTT. The V gene is TRBV6-5, the J gene TRBJ1-4, with TRBD1 identical over 8 bases. CDR3 size: 17 residues. The germline gives CDR1 MNHEY, CDR2 SVGAGI. J gave up 5 bases and V 4 bases, and 12 bases lay outside the gene matches.

This clonotype was seen more than once but under ten times. V gene TRBV7-2 combines with J gene TRBJ2-7; D remains unclear. V was shortened by 5 bases and J by 3 bases, with 5 bases between the two germline ends. Germline assignment: CDR1 SGHTA and CDR2 FQGNSA. This CDR3 has 11 amino acids. CDR3 in DNA: TGTGCCAGCAGCGGATACTACGAGCAGTACTTC. As protein: CASSGYYEQYF.

This clonotype was observed many times. J is TRBJ2-7 and V is TRBV29-1; 8 bases align to TRBD1. Trimming at V came to 2 bases and at J to 1 base, leaving 4 bases not matched to a gene. The CDR3 spans 14 residues. Germline-derived CDR1 and CDR2 are SQVTM and ANQGSEA. CDR3 in amino acids: CSVESDRGSYEQYF. CDR3 in DNA: TGCAGCGTTGAAAGTGACAGGGGTTCCTACGAGCAGTACTTC.

V is TRBV29-1 and J is TRBJ1-5, with D perhaps matching TRBD1 (6 bases). Trimming cost V 6 bases and J 6 bases, with 18 bases left between them. This CDR3 has 14 amino acids. The germline gives CDR1 SQVTM, CDR2 ANQGSEA. CDR3 in DNA: TGCAGCGTATCTCTACAGGGTGGCGGTCAGCCCCAGCATTTT. Its translation: CSVSLQGGGQPQHF.

This clonotype was recorded a few times. This chain connects TRBV29-1 to TRBJ2-5; TRBD2 is a possible D gene (5 bases). Germline-derived CDR1 and CDR2 are SQVTM and ANQGSEA. The V gene lost 3 bases and the J gene lost 4 bases, with 9 bases spanning the gap. CDR3 length: 12 residues. CDR3 region: CSVELAGETQYF. The CDR3 bases are TGCAGCGTTGAGCTAGCTGGAGAGACCCAGTACTTC.

This chain links TRBV5-1 with TRBJ2-7; D may match TRBD1 or TRBD2 (7 bases each). This CDR3 has 16 residues. The germline CDR1 and CDR2 sequences are SGHRS and YFSETQ. V was clipped by 3 bases and J by 2 bases, with 18 bases between them. The CDR3 loop reads CASSSDREGLAYEQYF. The CDR3 bases are TGCGCCAGCAGCTCCGACAGGGAGGGCTTAGCCTACGAGCAGTACTTC.

The J gene is TRBJ2-2, the V gene TRBV6-1; 8 nucleotides match TRBD1. The CDR3 has 17 residues. The V and J ends lost 5 bases and 5 bases, in that order; junction bases with no gene match: 13. Germline CDR1 and CDR2: MNHNS and SASEGT. This chain's CDR3 is CASSPPTGGTGTGELFF. As DNA, the CDR3 is TGTGCCAGCAGTCCGCCCACAGGGGGTACTGGGACCGGGGAGCTGTTTTTT.

This sequence joins TRBV12-3 or TRBV12-4 and TRBJ2-1; 8 nucleotides align to TRBD2. The CDR3 loop spans 13 amino acids. The V gene end was trimmed by 4 bases and the J gene end by 15 bases; junction bases not matched to a gene: 11. CDR3 nucleotide sequence: TGTGCCAGCAGTTCCCCCCTGACGGGAGGGCCGTTCTTC. Encoded protein: CASSSPLTGGPFF.

The genes are TRBV29-1 and TRBJ2-1; 8 nucleotides match TRBD1. This CDR3 region has 11 residues. With 5 bases clipped from V and 9 bases from J, the junction kept 3 bases outside the gene matches. Germline CDR1 is SQVTM and CDR2 is ANQGSEA. The CDR3: CSVQTGGEQFF. CDR3 nucleotide sequence: TGCAGCGTTCAAACAGGGGGTGAGCAGTTCTTC.

This clonotype was seen a handful of times. V and J are TRBV12-3 or TRBV12-4 and TRBJ1-1, with 7 bases identical to TRBD1. The CDR3 spans 13 residues. V was clipped by 6 bases and J by 11 bases; unmatched bases: 12. CDR3 nucleotides: TGTGCCAGCAGCCTCGGGACAGCACTGTTGGCTTTCTTT. Its translation is CASSLGTALLAFF.

This clonotype appeared a few times. This chain links TRBV11-1 with TRBJ2-3, with TRBD1 matching over 8 bases. This CDR3 region has 16 residues. V lost 4 bases to trimming and J lost 6 bases; unmatched junction nucleotides: 12. The germline gives CDR1 SGHAT, CDR2 FQDESV (reference sequence). CDR3 in amino acids: CASSSHSGTGSDTQYF. The CDR3 DNA reads as TGTGCCAGCAGCTCCCACTCCGGGACAGGATCCGATACGCAGTATTTT.

The rearrangement links TRBV30 to TRBJ2-7; D call uncertain. The length of the CDR3 is 12 residues. From germline, CDR1 is GTSNPN and CDR2 SVGIG (reference sequence). V shed 2 bases and J shed 2 bases, with 7 bases lying between them. The CDR3 DNA reads TGTGCCTGGAGTCTGGGAACCTACGAGCAGTACTTC. It encodes CAWSLGTYEQYF.

The V and J genes are TRBV7-8 and TRBJ2-1, with D possibly being TRBD2 (5 bases). Trimming pared 5 bases from V and 10 bases from J, leaving 21 bases between. CDR1 and CDR2 from the germline V gene are SGHVS and FQNEAQ. The CDR3 has 15 residues. The CDR3 nucleotides are TGTGCCAGCAGCCCTACTAGAGTTTTCCCCCCGGAGCAGTTCTTC. Protein product: CASSPTRVFPPEQFF.

The genes are TRBV30 and TRBJ2-5; no firm D call. This CDR3 is 14 amino acids long. V lost 1 base, J lost 4 bases, and 13 bases lay in between. Germline V gives CDR1 GTSNPN, CDR2 SVGIG (reference sequence). The CDR3 sequence: CAWSALYFLETQYF. CDR3 DNA sequence: TGTGCCTGGAGTGCCCTATACTTTCTAGAGACCCAGTACTTC.

CDR3 DNA sequence: TGTGCCAGCAGACCCGGGTCATTCAATCAGCCCCAGCATTTT. The encoded protein is CASRPGSFNQPQHF. The chain recombines TRBV12-3 or TRBV12-4 with TRBJ1-5, with D uncertain. The length of the CDR3 is 14 residues. V lost 6 bases and J lost 3, with 12 bases in between.

This clonotype was counted ten times or more. V usage is TRBV5-1 and J usage is TRBJ2-2; a possible D gene is TRBD2 (6 bases). The CDR3 loop spans 16 amino acids. Per germline, CDR1 SGHRS and CDR2 YFSETQ. The V end was cut by 6 bases, the J end by 1 base, with 16 bases between. The CDR3 protein is CASKLLPGENTGELFF. The CDR3 bases are TGCGCCAGCAAACTCCTCCCGGGGGAGAACACCGGGGAGCTGTTTTTT.